The T cell receptor (beta chain) described here comes from a study of CD8+CD57+ T cells in acquired aplastic anemia. Study information: Sorting CD4+ and CD8+ cells gave DNA averaging about 2.9 ug.

Patients included in sequencing had previously demonstrated CD8+CD57+ cell expansion by flow cytometry. The study sampled blood from patients who had received no therapy. The length of the CDR3 is 17 residues. The germline V gene has CDR1 KGHDR and CDR2 SFDVKD. The ends lost 4 bases at V and 8 bases at J; junction bases unmatched: 15. TCR beta VDJ and CDR3 profiling used genomic DNA as template. TCRdb re-called the reads with MiXCR, one entry per CDR3 protein. The data contain about 290,000 distinct CDR3 sequences, 45% to 65% of them singletons. This sequence joins TRBV24-1 and TRBJ2-3, with 9 bases lining up with TRBD1. Sample: sorted CD4+, CD8+, or CD8+CD57+ T cells (not recorded which) from PBMCs. The receptor was isolated from a human donor with aplastic anemia. The CDR3 DNA sequence: TGTGCCACCAGTGACTCTACGGACAGGGGCGATCGAGTTACGCAGTATTTT. This encodes CATSDSTDRGDRVTQYF.